The clone carrying this T cell receptor (beta chain) has just one count. No antigen is known for it. These data originate in a study of OX40 agonist ivuxolimab in advanced cancers. The V gene's germline CDR1 is LNHDA and CDR2 SQIVND (reference sequence). Trimming left V 7 bases short and J 5 bases short, with 17 bases between. The CDR3 totals 14 residues. Only in-frame clones appear in the TCRdb table, and some are missing; sequencing was by immunoSEQ multiplex PCR. The top ten hold over 0.95% of the sample, which has 70,000 or so clones, roughly 80% seen once. Findings and limits, study-wide: Normalized T-cell clonal expansion was also low in a subset of nonresponders. Which antigen the expanded peripheral T cells recognized is unknown. Clonal expansion in partial responders at 0.1-3.0 mg/kg ranked among the lowest.

This TCR came from an adult with an advanced solid tumor such as melanoma, head and neck, liver or kidney cancer. The sample consisted of CD4+ or CD8+ T cells sorted from blood, taken in a trial of the OX40 agonist ivuxolimab. The rearrangement uses TRBV19 and TRBJ2-5; D might be TRBD1 or TRBD2, each matching 5 bases. CDR3 residues: CASKDIRRGETQYF. The CDR3 nucleotides read TGTGCCAGTAAGGACATCCGTCGCGGGGAGACCCAGTACTTC.